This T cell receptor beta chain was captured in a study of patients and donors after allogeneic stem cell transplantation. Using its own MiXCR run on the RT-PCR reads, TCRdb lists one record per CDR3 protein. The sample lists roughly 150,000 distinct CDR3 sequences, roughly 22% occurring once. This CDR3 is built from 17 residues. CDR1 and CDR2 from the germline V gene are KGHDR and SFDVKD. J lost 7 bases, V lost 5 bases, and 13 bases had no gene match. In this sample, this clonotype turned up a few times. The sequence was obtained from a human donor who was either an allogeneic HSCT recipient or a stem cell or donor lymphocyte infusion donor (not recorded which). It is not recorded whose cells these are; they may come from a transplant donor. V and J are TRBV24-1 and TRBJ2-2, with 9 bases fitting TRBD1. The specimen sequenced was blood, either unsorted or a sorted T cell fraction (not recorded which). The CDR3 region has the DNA TGTGCCACCAGTGGTGTAATGGGACAGGGTCATGTCGGGGAGCTGTTTTTT. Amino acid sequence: CATSGVMGQGHVGELFF.